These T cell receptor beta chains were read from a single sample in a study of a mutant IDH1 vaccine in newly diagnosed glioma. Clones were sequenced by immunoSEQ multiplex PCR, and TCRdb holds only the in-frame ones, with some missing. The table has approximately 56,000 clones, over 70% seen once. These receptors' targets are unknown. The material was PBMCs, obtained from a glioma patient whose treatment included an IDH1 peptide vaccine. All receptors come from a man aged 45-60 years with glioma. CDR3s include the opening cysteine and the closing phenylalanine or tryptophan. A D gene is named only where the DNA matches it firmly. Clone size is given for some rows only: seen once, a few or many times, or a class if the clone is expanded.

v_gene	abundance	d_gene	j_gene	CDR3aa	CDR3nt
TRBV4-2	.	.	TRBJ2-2	CASSQDRTGELFF	TGTGCCAGCAGCCAAGATAGGACCGGGGAGCTGTTTTTT
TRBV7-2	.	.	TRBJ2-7	CASSSPYEQYF	TGTGCCAGCAGTAGCCCCTACGAGCAGTACTTC
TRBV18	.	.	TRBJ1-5	CASSPWPADSNQPQHF	TGTGCCAGCTCCCCCTGGCCAGCCGACAGCAATCAGCCCCAGCATTTT
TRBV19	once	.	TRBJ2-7	CASSPRGPGSSYEQYF	TGTGCCAGTAGTCCCCGGGGACCGGGGAGCTCCTACGAGCAGTACTTC
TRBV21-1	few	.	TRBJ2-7	CASSKCQNHEQYF	TGTGCCAGCAGCAAATGTCAGAACCACGAGCAGTACTTC
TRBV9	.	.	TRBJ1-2	CASSAEGTVYGYTF	TGTGCCAGCAGCGCAGAGGGGACGGTATATGGCTACACCTTC
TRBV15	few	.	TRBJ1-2	CATSRAEYGYTF	TGTGCCACCAGCAGAGCGGAGTATGGCTACACCTTC
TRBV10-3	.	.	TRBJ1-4	CAISGGSGTNEKLFF	TGTGCCATCAGTGGGGGGTCAGGGACTAATGAAAAACTGTTTTTT
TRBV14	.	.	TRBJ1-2	CASSPLGPPGYGYTF	TGTGCCAGCAGCCCACTTGGCCCCCCGGGCTATGGCTACACCTTC
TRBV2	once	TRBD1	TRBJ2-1	CASSRTGTGDNEQFF	TGTGCCAGCAGTAGAACCGGGACAGGGGACAATGAGCAGTTCTTC
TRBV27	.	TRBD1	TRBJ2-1	CASVRAGTGIYNEQFF	TGTGCCAGTGTCAGGGCCGGGACAGGGATCTACAATGAGCAGTTCTTC
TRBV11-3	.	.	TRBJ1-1	CASSLSTNTEAFF	TGTGCCAGCAGCTTAAGTACGAACACTGAAGCTTTCTTT
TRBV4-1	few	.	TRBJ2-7	CASSHNPGPSYEQYF	TGCGCCAGCAGCCATAACCCCGGGCCCTCCTACGAGCAGTACTTC
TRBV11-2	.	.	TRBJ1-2	CASSLEAFPNYGYTF	TGTGCCAGCAGCTTAGAAGCGTTCCCTAACTATGGCTACACCTTC
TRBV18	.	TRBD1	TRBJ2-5	CASAGGGEETQYF	TGTGCCAGCGCAGGGGGCGGTGAAGAGACCCAGTACTTC
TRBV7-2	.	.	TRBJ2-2	CASSPIRQGGRELFF	TGTGCCAGCAGCCCCATCCGACAGGGAGGGAGGGAGCTGTTTTTT
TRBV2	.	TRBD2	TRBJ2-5	CASRKELAGKETQYF	TGTGCCAGCAGAAAGGAGCTAGCGGGGAAAGAGACCCAGTACTTC
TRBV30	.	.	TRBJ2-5	CAWSLRAQETQYF	TGTGCCTGGAGTCTGCGGGCCCAAGAGACCCAGTACTTC